Included here is one T cell receptor (beta chain) sequence, with context. The antigen is unknown. The data were obtained in a study of human T cells and chemical hapten exposure. Study-wide findings and caveats: DPC sensitization did not alter TCRs above 1 in 1000 frequency.

CDR3 length equals 13 residues. CDR1 is SEHNR, CDR2 FQNEAQ, per germline (reference sequence). V was pared by 1 base and J by 5 bases, with 7 bases between. Time point: patch test 3, about 24 weeks after DPC sensitization. Treatment described: therapeutic diphenylcyclopropenone sensitization with weekly scalp DPC. Unseparated into fractions, whole blood served as the source from which total RNA was extracted. What the library attached to individual cDNA molecules were unique molecular identifiers. One entry per CDR3 protein, called by TCRdb with MiXCR from the RACE reads. The table has about 190,000 distinct CDR3 sequences, under 25% seen once.

Sequencing was performed on whole blood, taken in connection with sensitization to the hapten diphenylcyclopropenone (DPC). This sequence was found in a woman aged 40 to 50 with alopecia areata. Some clones in this sample may be carry-over from other donors' samples. The chain uses TRBV7-9 and TRBJ2-3; D call uncertain. This CDR3 is CASSLDSIDTQYF. The CDR3 DNA sequence: TGTGCCAGCAGCTTAGACTCGATAGATACGCAGTATTTT.